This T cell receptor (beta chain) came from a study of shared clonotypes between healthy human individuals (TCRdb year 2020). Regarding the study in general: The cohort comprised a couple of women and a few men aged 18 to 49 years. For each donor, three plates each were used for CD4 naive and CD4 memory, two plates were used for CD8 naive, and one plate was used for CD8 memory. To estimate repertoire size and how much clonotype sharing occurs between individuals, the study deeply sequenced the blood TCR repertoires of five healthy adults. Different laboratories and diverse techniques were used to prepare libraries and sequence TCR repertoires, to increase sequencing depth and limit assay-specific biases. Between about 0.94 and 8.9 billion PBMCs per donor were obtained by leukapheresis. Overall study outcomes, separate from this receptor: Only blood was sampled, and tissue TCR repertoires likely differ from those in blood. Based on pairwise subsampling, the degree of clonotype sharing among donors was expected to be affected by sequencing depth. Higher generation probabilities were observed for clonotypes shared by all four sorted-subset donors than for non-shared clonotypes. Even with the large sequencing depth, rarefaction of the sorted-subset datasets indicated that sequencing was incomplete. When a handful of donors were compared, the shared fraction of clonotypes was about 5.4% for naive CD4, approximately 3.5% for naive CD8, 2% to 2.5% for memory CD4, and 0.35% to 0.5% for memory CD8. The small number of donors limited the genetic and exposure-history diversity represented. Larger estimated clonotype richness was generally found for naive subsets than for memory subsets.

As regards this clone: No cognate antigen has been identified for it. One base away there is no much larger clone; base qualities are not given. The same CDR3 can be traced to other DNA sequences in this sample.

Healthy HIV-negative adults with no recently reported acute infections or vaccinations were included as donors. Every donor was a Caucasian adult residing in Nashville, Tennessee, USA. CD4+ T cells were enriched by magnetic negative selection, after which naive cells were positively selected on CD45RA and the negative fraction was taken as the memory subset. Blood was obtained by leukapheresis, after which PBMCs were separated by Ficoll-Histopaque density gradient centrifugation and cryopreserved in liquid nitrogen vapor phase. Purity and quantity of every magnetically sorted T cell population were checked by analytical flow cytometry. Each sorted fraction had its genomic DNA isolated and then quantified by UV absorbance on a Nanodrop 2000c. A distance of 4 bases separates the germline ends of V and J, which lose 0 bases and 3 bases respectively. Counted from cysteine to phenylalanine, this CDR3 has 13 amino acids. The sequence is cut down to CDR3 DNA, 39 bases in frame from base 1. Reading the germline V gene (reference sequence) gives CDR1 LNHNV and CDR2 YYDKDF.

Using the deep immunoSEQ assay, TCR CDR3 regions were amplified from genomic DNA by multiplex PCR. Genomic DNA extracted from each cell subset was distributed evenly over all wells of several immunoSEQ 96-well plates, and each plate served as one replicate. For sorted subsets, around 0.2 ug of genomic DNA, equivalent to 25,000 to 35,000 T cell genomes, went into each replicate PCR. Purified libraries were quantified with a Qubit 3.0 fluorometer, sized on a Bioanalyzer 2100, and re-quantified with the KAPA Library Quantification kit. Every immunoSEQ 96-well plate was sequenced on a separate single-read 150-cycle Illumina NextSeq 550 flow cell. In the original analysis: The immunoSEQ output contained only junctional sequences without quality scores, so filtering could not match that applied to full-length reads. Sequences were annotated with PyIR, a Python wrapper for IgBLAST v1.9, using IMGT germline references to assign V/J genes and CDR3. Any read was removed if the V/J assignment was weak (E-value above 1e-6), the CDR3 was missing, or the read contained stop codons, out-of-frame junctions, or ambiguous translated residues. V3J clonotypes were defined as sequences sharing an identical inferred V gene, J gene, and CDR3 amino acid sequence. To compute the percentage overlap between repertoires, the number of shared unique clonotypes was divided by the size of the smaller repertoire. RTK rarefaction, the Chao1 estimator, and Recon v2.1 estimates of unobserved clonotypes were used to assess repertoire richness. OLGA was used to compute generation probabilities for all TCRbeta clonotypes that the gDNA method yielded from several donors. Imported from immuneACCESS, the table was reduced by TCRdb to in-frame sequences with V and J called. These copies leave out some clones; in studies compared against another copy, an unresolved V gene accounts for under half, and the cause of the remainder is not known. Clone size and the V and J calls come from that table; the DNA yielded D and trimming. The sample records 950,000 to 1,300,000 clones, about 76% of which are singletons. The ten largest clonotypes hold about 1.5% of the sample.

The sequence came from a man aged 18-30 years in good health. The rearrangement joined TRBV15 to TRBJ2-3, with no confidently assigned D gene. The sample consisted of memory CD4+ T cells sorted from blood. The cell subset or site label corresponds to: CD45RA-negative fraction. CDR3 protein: CATSRDVTDTQYF. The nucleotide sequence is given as TGTGCCACCAGCAGAGACGTTACAGATACGCAGTATTTT.